The 6 T cell receptor beta chains in this list originate from one sample, sequenced in a study of identical twins. TCRdb passed the 5' RACE reads through MiXCR, listing each CDR3 protein once. This repertoire shows around 220,000 distinct CDR3 sequences, roughly 13% found once; its top ten account for approximately 10%. Sample: memory (CD45RO+) T cells sorted from blood. The receptors derive from a woman between 18 and 29 years old in good health.

This clonotype was counted a few times. The V gene is TRBV15, the J gene TRBJ1-4; 7 nucleotides agree with TRBD1. Trimming cost V 5 bases and J 13 bases; bases outside gene matches: 7. The CDR3 runs to 12 residues. Per germline, CDR1 LNHNV and CDR2 YYDKDF (reference sequence). CDR3 amino acids: CATSLRGSGLFF. The CDR3 nucleotides are TGTGCCACCAGCCTCAGGGGGTCGGGACTGTTTTTT.

The chain uses TRBV7-9 and TRBJ1-2, with a possible D match to TRBD1 (5 bases). V lost 5 bases and J 2 bases, leaving 18 bases between the germline ends. Germline CDR1 SEHNR, CDR2 FQNEAQ (reference sequence). The CDR3 is 16 amino acids. Here the CDR3 reads CASSPGAGTLNYGYTF. In DNA form, the CDR3 reads TGTGCCAGCAGCCCCGGCGCAGGGACCCTAAACTATGGCTACACCTTC.

This clonotype was counted a few times. The chain combines TRBV7-9 with TRBJ2-1; D is undetermined. Germline loops: CDR1 SEHNR, CDR2 FQNEAQ (reference sequence). The V end lost 3 bases, the J end lost 9 bases, and 6 bases lay between the germline ends. The CDR3 spans 11 residues. This chain's CDR3 is CASSFAVEQFF. Written as DNA, the CDR3 is TGTGCCAGCAGCTTTGCAGTTGAGCAGTTCTTC.

V gene TRBV30 combines with J gene TRBJ1-2; no firm D call. Looked up from germline, CDR1 is GTSNPN and CDR2 is SVGIG (reference sequence). Between the trimmed V and J ends, which lost 4 bases and 7 bases, there was a span of 16 bases. This CDR3 contains 13 residues. The CDR3 sequence: CAWNSIRRFGYTF. In DNA form, the CDR3 reads TGTGCCTGGAACTCGATACGCCGTTTTGGCTACACCTTC.

CDR3 bases: TGTGCCAGCAGCCCTAGTATCAGCACCTCCTACGAGCAGTACTTC. Residues: CASSPSISTSYEQYF. The chain recombines TRBV5-5 with TRBJ2-7, with D uncertain. Germline CDR1 and CDR2: SGHKS and YYEKEE (reference sequence). V lost 4 bases, J lost 0 bases, and 14 bases lay in between. The CDR3 is 15 residues long.

The V call is TRBV12-3 or TRBV12-4, the J call TRBJ2-1, with 8 bases fitting TRBD2. The V and J ends lost 6 bases and 0 bases, in that order; junction bases with no gene match: 4. CDR3 length: 15 amino acids. The CDR3, as DNA: TGTGCCAGCAGACCAAGCGGGAGCTCCTACAATGAGCAGTTCTTC. This encodes CASRPSGSSYNEQFF.